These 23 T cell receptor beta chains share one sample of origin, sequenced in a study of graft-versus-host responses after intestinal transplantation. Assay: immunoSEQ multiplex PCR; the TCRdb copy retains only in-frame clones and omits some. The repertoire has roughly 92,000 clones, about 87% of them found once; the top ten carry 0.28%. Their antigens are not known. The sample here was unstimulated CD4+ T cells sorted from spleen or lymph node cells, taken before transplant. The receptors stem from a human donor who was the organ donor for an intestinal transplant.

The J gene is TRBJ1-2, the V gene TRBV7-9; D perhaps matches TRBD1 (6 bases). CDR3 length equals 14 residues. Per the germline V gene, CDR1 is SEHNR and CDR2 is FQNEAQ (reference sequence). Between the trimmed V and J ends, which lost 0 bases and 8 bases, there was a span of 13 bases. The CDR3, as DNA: TGTGCCAGCAGCTTAGCGGCAGGGGCGTGGGGCTACACCTTC. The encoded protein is CASSLAAGAWGYTF.

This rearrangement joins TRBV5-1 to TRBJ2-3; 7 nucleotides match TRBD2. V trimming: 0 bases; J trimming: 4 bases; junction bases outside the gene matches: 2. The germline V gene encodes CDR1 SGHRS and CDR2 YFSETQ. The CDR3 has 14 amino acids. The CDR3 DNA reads TGCGCCAGCAGCTTGGGACTAGCACCAGATACGCAGTATTTT. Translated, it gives CASSLGLAPDTQYF.

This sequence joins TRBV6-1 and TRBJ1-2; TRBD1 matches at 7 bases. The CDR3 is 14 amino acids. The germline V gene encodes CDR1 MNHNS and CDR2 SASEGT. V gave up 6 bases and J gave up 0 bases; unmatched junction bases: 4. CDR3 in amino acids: CASSRDSSNYGYTF. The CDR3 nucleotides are TGTGCCAGCAGCAGGGACAGTTCTAACTATGGCTACACCTTC.

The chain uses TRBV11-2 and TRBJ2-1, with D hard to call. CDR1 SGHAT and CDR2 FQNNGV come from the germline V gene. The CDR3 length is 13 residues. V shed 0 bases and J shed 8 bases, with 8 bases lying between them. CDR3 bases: TGTGCCAGCAGCTTAGATCTGAGAGATGAGCAGTTCTTC. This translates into CASSLDLRDEQFF.

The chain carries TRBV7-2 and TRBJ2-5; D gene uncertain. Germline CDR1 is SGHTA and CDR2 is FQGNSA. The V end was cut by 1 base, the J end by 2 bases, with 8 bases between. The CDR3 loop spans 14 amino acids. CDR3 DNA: TGTGCCAGCAGCTTAGGAGGCGCGCAAGAGACCCAGTACTTC. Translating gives CASSLGGAQETQYF.

CDR3 region: CASSLAVGQGAGNTIYF. The DNA of the CDR3 is TGCGCCAGCAGCTTGGCCGTGGGACAGGGGGCAGGAAACACCATATATTTT. The V and J genes are TRBV5-1 and TRBJ1-3, with 12 bases fitting TRBD1. CDR3 length: 17 residues. J was trimmed by 4 bases and V by 0 bases; bases with no gene match: 5. The germline gives CDR1 SGHRS, CDR2 YFSETQ.

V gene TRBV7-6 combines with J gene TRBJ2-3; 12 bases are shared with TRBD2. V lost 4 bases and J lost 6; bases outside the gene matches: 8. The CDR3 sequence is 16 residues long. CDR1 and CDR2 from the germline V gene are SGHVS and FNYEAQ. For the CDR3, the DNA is TGTGCCAGCAGCTACCTAGCGGGAGGGTCCAGGGATACGCAGTATTTT. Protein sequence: CASSYLAGGSRDTQYF.

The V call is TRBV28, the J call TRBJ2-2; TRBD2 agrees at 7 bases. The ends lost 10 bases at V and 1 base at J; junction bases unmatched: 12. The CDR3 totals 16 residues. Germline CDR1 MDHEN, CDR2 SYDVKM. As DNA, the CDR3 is TGTGCCACTCGTAGCGGGTTCCCTTTGAACACCGGGGAGCTGTTTTTT. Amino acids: CATRSGFPLNTGELFF.

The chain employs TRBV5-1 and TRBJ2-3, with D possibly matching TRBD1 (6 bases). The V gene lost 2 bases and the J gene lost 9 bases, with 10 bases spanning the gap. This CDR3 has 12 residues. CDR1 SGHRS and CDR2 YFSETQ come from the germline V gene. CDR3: CASSLETGTQYF. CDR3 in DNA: TGCGCCAGCAGCTTAGAGACAGGCACGCAGTATTTT.

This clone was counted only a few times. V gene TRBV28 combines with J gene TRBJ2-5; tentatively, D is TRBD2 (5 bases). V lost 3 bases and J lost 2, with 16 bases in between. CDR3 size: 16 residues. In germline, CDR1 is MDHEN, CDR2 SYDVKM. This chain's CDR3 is CASSFFGLAEQETQYF. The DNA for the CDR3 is TGTGCCAGCAGTTTTTTTGGGCTAGCCGAACAAGAGACCCAGTACTTC.

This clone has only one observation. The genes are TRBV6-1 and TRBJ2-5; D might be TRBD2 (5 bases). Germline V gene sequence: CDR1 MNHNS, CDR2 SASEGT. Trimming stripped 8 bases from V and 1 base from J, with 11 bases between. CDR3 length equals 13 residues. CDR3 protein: CASALEGQETQYF. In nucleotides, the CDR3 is TGTGCCAGCGCCCTCGAGGGCCAAGAGACCCAGTACTTC.

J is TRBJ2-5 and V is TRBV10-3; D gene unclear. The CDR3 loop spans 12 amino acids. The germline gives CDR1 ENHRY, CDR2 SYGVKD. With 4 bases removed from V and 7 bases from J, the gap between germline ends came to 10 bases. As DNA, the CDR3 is TGTGCCATCAGTGGCGGCCGGCGGACCCAGTACTTC. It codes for CAISGGRRTQYF.

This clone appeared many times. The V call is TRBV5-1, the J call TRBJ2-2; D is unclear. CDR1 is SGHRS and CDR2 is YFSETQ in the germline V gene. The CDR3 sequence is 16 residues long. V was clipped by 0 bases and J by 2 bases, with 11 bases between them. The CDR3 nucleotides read TGCGCCAGCAGCTTGGGAGGCACTTTAAACACCGGGGAGCTGTTTTTT. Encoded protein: CASSLGGTLNTGELFF.

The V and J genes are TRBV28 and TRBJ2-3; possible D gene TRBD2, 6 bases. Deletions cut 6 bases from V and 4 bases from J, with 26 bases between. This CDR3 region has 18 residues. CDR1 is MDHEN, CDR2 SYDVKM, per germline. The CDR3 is CASRPSFSGPSGADTQYF. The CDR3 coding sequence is TGTGCCAGCAGGCCCTCGTTCTCCGGGCCCTCGGGGGCAGATACGCAGTATTTT.

CDR3 sequence reads: CASTRGNTEAFF. Here the CDR3 DNA reads TGTGCCAGCACTAGGGGGAACACTGAAGCTTTCTTT. The rearrangement uses TRBV6-6 and TRBJ1-1; D is possibly TRBD1 (5 bases). CDR3 length: 12 amino acids. Germline CDR1 reads MNHNY; CDR2 reads SVGAGI (reference sequence). The V and J ends lost 7 bases and 1 base respectively, with 7 bases between them.

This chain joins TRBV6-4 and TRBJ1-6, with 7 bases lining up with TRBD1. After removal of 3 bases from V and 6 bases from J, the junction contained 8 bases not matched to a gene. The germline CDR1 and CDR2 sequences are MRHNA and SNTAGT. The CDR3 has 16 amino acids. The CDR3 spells CASSDKWGDSNSPLHF. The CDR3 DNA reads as TGTGCCAGCAGTGATAAATGGGGGGACAGTAATTCACCCCTCCACTTT.

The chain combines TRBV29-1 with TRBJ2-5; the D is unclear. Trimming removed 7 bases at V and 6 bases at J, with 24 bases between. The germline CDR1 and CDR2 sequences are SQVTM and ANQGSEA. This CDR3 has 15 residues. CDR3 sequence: CSAGRVGQGGQTQYF. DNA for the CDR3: TGCAGCGCCGGCCGGGTGGGTCAAGGTGGTCAGACCCAGTACTTC. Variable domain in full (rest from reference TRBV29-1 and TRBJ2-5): SAVISQKPSRDICQRGTSLTIQCQVDSQVTMMFWYRQQPGQSLTLIATANQGSEATYESGFVIDKFPISRPNLTFSTLTVSNMSPEDSSIYLCSAGRVGQGGQTQYFGPGTRLLVL.

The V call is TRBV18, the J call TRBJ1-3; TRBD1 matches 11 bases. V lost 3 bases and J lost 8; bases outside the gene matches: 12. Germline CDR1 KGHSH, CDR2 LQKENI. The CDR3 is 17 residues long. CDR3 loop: CASSPIWTGGLWDTIYF. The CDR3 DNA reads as TGTGCCAGCTCACCCATCTGGACAGGGGGCCTCTGGGACACCATATATTTT.

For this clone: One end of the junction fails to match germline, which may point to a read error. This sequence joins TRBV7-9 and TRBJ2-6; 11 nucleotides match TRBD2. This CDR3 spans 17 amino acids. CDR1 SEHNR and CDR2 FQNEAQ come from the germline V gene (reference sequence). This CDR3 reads CASSLAGGLSGANVLTF. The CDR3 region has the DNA TGTGCCAGCAGTTTAGCGGGGGGGCTCTCTGGGGCCAACGTCCTGACTTTC.

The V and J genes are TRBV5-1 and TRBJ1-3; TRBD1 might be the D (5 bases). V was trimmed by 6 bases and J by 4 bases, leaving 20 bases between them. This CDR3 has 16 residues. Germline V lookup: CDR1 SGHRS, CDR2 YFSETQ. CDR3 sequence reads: CASKMSAGQYGNTIYF. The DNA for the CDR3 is TGCGCCAGCAAAATGAGTGCTGGACAATACGGAAACACCATATATTTT.

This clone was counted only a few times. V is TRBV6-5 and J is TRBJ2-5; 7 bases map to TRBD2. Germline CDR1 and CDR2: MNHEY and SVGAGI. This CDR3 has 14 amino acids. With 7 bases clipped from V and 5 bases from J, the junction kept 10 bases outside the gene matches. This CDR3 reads CASTTSPGLETQYF. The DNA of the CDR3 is TGTGCCAGCACGACTAGCCCGGGGTTGGAGACCCAGTACTTC.

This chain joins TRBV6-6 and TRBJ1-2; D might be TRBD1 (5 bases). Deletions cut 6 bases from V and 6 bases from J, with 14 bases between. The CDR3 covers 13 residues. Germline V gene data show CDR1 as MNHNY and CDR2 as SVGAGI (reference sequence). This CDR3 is CASSHIREDGYTF. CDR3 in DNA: TGTGCCAGCAGCCACATCAGGGAGGATGGCTACACCTTC.

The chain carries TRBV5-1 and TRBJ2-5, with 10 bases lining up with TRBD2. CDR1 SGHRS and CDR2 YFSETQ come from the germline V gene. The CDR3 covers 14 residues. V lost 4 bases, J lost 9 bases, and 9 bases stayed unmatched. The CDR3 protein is CASSAASGSKAQYF. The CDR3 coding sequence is TGCGCCAGCAGCGCAGCTAGCGGGAGTAAGGCCCAGTACTTC.